This T cell receptor (beta chain) derives from a study of OX40 agonist ivuxolimab in advanced cancers. Study information: Having had anti-PD-1, anti-PD-L1 or anti-CTLA-4 therapy before was allowed, and around 39% had some.

Study-wide findings and caveats: Clonal expansion by week 6 occurred in CD4+ and CD8+ blood T cells (at 0.1 to 3.0 mg/kg).

As concerns this clone: Its antigen is undetermined.

Peripheral blood came from all dose cohorts at three timepoints. TCRdb's copy holds only in-frame clones and misses some; the assay was immunoSEQ multiplex PCR. The data show some 80,000 clones, with 85% to 95% seen just once and about a fifth held by the top ten. The sample in question was CD4+ or CD8+ T cells sorted from blood, obtained in a trial of the OX40 agonist ivuxolimab. The clonotype comes from an adult with an advanced solid tumor such as melanoma, head and neck, liver or kidney cancer.

The CDR3 coding sequence is TGTGCCAGCAGCTTAGATGGGGAATTGAACTATGGCTACACCTTC. Amino acid sequence: CASSLDGELNYGYTF. The V call is TRBV7-6, the J call TRBJ1-2, with D hard to call. Germline V gives CDR1 SGHVS, CDR2 FNYEAQ. The CDR3 is 15 amino acids. The V end was cut by 1 base, the J end by 2 bases, with 11 bases between.